This T cell receptor (beta chain) derives from a study of T cell responses to AZD1222 COVID-19 vaccine. Study results and limitations: Reportedly, close to half of spike-specific TCRs are directed against unmutated variant regions.

The assay was immunoSEQ multiplex PCR, and TCRdb's table has in-frame clones only and misses some. Of roughly 100,000 clones listed, approximately 91% were seen once; the top ten hold 13%. Trimming cost V 6 bases and J 0 bases, with 3 bases left between them. CDR1 and CDR2 (germline): MNHEY, SMNVEV (reference sequence). The CDR3 contains 13 residues. On this clone itself: Antigen unknown.

The chain combines TRBV27 with TRBJ2-6, with D unresolved. This receptor was taken from an adult in good health. This sample comprised peripheral blood, obtained on day 0 of AZD1222 vaccination. CDR3 nucleotide sequence: TGTGCCAGCAGGATCTCTGGGGCCAACGTCCTGACTTTC. Protein sequence: CASRISGANVLTF.